This T cell receptor (beta chain) originates from a study of CD8+CD57+ T cells in acquired aplastic anemia. Genomic DNA was employed as the template in profiling TCR beta VDJ and CDR3. Each CDR3 protein is one row after TCRdb ran MiXCR on the reads. Of 250,000 or so distinct CDR3 sequences in the sample, around half are singletons; the top ten hold about 7.8%. From germline, CDR1 is SGHTA and CDR2 FQGNSA. Losses at the gene ends were 6 bases for V and 6 bases for J; bases not matched to a gene: 20. This CDR3 comprises 18 residues. This clonotype was found many times. Selection for sequencing was limited to patients who had shown CD8+CD57+ cell expansion by flow cytometry. Each patient gave a blood sample that was collected before any therapy had been received.

This chain links TRBV7-2 with TRBJ1-1; 9 bases agree with TRBD1. This sequence was found in a human donor with aplastic anemia. The sample consisted of sorted CD4+, CD8+, or CD8+CD57+ T cells (not recorded which) from PBMCs. The CDR3 coding sequence is TGTGCCAGCAGTACCCCCGCCGTCCGGGACAGGGCCTTCCCTGAAGCTTTCTTT. It translates to CASSTPAVRDRAFPEAFF. The variable domain in full, completed from reference TRBV7-2 and TRBJ1-1, reads GAGVSQSPSNKVTEKGKDVELRCDPISGHTALYWYRQSLGQGLEFLIYFQGNSAPDKSGLPSDRFSAERTGGSVSTLTIQRTQQEDSAVYLCASSTPAVRDRAFPEAFFGQGTRLTVV.